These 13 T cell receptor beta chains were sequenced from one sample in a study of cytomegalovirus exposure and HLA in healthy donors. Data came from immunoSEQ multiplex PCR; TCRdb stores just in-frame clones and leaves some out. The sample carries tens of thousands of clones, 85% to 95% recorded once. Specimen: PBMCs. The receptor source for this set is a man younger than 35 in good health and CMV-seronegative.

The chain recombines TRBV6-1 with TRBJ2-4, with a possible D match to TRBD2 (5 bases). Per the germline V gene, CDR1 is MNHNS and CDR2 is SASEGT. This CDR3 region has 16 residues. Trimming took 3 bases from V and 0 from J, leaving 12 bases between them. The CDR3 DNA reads TGTGCCAGCAGTGAGCGAGGGAGTTTAGCCAAAAACATTCAGTACTTC. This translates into CASSERGSLAKNIQYF.

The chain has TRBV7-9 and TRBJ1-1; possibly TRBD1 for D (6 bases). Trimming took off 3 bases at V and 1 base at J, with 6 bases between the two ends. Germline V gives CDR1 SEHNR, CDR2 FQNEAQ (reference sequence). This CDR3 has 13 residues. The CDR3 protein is CASSLDRNTEAFF. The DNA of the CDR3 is TGTGCCAGCAGCTTGGACAGGAACACTGAAGCTTTCTTT.

CDR3 amino acids: CASSVGTVYEQYF. CDR3 DNA: TGTGCCAGCAGTGTCGGGACAGTCTACGAGCAGTACTTC. This chain links TRBV25-1 with TRBJ2-7, with TRBD1 matching 7 bases. Trimming removed 4 bases from V and 3 bases from J; junction bases left unmatched: 3. The V gene's germline CDR1 is MGHDK and CDR2 SYGVNS. This CDR3 contains 13 residues.

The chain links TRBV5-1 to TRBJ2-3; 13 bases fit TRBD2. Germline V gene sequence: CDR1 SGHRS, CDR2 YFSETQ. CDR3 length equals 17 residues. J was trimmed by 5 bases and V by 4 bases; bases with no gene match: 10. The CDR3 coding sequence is TGCGCCAGCAGCCCGGGTACTAGCGGGGGGGCCGGAGATACGCAGTATTTT. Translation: CASSPGTSGGAGDTQYF.

CDR3 sequence (DNA): TGTGCCAGCAGCTACGGACAACTTCACACTGAAGCTTTCTTT. Protein sequence: CASSYGQLHTEAFF. This chain uses TRBV13 with TRBJ1-1; maybe TRBD1 (5 bases). Trimming removed 4 bases from V and 3 bases from J, with 12 bases in between. This CDR3 region has 14 residues. Germline V gene sequence: CDR1 PRHDT, CDR2 FYEKMQ (reference sequence).

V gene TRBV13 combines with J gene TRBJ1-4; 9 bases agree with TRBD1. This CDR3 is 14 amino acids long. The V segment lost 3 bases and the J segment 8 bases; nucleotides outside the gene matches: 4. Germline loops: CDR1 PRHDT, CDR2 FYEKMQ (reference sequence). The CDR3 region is CASSLGQGGEKLFF. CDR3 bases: TGTGCCAGCAGCTTGGGACAGGGAGGGGAAAAACTGTTTTTT.

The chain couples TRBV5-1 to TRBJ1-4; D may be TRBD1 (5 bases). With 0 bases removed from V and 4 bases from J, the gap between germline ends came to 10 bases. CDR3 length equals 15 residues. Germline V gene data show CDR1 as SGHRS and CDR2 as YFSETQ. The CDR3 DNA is TGCGCCAGCAGCTTGGGACAGTCACTTAATGAAAAACTGTTTTTT. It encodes CASSLGQSLNEKLFF.

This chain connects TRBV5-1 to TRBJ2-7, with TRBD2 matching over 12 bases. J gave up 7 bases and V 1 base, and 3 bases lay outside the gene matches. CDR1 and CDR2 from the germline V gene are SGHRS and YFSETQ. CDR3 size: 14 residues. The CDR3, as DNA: TGCGCCAGCAGCTTGACTAGCGGGGGGTGGGAGCAGTACTTC. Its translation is CASSLTSGGWEQYF.

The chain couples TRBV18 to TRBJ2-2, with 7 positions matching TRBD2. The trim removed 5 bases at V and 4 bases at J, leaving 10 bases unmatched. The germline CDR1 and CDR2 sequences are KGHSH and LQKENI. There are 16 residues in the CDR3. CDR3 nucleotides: TGTGCCAGCTCATCAGTTCCAGCGGGACTCACCGGGGAGCTGTTTTTT. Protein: CASSSVPAGLTGELFF.

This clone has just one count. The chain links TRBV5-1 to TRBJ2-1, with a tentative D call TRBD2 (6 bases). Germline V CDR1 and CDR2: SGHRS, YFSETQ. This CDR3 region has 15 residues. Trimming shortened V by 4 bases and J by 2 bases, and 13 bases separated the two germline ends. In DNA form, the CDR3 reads TGCGCCAGCAGCGGCGCGGGGATTACCTACAATGAGCAGTTCTTC. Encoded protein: CASSGAGITYNEQFF.

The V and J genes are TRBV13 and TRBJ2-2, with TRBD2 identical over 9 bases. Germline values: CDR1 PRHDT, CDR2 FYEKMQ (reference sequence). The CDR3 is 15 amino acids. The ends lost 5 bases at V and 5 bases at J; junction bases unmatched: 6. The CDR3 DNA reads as TGTGCCAGCAGCCGCGCGGGGGGGCGGACCGGGGAGCTGTTTTTT. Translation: CASSRAGGRTGELFF.

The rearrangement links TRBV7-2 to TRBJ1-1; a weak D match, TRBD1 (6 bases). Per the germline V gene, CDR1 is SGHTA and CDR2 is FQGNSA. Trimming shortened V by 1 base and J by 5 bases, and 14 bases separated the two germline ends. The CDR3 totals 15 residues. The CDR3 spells CASSLVFWQGTEAFF. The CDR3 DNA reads TGTGCCAGCAGCTTAGTATTTTGGCAGGGGACTGAAGCTTTCTTT.

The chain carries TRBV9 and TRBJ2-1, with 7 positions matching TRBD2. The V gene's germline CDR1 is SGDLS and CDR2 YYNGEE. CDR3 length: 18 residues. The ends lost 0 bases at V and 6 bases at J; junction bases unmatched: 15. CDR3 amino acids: CASSVAAGEEVIGNEQFF. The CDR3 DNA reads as TGTGCCAGCAGCGTAGCGGCGGGGGAAGAGGTGATTGGCAATGAGCAGTTCTTC.